These 8 T cell receptor beta chains were all obtained from the same sample, sequenced in a study of T cell responses to AZD1222 COVID-19 vaccine (dated by TCRdb to the early 2020s). Libraries were prepared through the immunoSEQ multiplex PCR assay. This is the immuneACCESS table as TCRdb keeps it, with only in-frame sequences that have V and J called. A part of the clones is gone; compared with another copy, unresolved V genes explain less than half, and the rest is unexplained. The sample table holds about 110,000 clones, of which roughly 89% were seen once. The ten most abundant clones make up 44% of the sample. The sample's time point label, decoded: about 28 days (+/-7) after the second vaccine dose. The sequencing used peripheral blood, collected 28 days after the second AZD1222 dose. The source of these receptors is an adult who received the AZD1222 COVID-19 vaccine.

The rearrangement joins TRBV18 to TRBJ2-1, with D uncertain. V lost 3 bases, J lost 0 bases, and 3 bases lay in between. The length of the CDR3 is 13 residues. Germline V lookup: CDR1 KGHSH, CDR2 LQKENI. The CDR3 sequence: CASSPLSYNEQFF. CDR3 in DNA: TGTGCCAGCTCACCCCTCTCCTACAATGAGCAGTTCTTC.

The J gene is TRBJ2-1, the V gene TRBV12-5; 10 bases fit TRBD2. Germline V gene lookup returns CDR1 LGHNT and CDR2 FRNRAP. The CDR3 consists of 15 residues. V lost 5 bases and J lost 5; bases outside the gene matches: 6. The DNA for the CDR3 is TGTGCTAGTGGTCTCGGACTAGCGGAGAACAATGAGCAGTTCTTC. It translates to CASGLGLAENNEQFF. The full variable domain, completed using reference TRBV12-5 and TRBJ2-1, is DARVTQTPRHKVTEMGQEVTMRCQPILGHNTVFWYRQTMMQGLELLAYFRNRAPLDDSGMPKDRFSAEMPDATLATLKIQPSEPRDSAVYFCASGLGLAENNEQFFGPGTRLTVL.

The chain couples TRBV7-3 to TRBJ2-3; maybe TRBD2 (6 bases). Germline values: CDR1 SGHTA, CDR2 FQGTGA. The CDR3 runs 15 residues. V dropped 4 bases and J dropped 2 bases, with 13 bases sitting between them. CDR3 loop: CASSSAGTNTDTQYF. In DNA form, the CDR3 reads TGTGCCAGCAGCTCGGCGGGGACGAACACAGATACGCAGTATTTT. The full variable domain, its missing parts supplied by reference TRBV7-3 and TRBJ2-3, is GAGVSQTPSNKVTEKGKYVELRCDPISGHTALYWYRQSLGQGPEFLIYFQGTGAADDSGLPNDRFFAVRPEGSVSTLKIQRTERGDSAVYLCASSSAGTNTDTQYFGPGTRLTVL.

The chain uses TRBV28 and TRBJ2-2; D gene ambiguous. CDR3 length: 13 amino acids. V dropped 2 bases and J dropped 6 bases, with 7 bases sitting between them. Germline V gene lookup returns CDR1 MDHEN and CDR2 SYDVKM. The CDR3 is CASSLIVPGELFF. The DNA for the CDR3 is TGTGCCAGCAGTTTAATTGTTCCCGGGGAGCTGTTTTTT.

This clone was found many times. This sequence joins TRBV12-3 or TRBV12-4 and TRBJ1-5; tentative D call: TRBD1 (6 bases). The CDR3 runs to 13 residues. V shed 6 bases and J shed 4 bases, with 10 bases lying between them. The CDR3 DNA sequence: TGTGCCAGCAGCAGGGGAGGGAATCAGCCCCAGCATTTT. Protein sequence: CASSRGGNQPQHF.

The chain uses TRBV5-5 and TRBJ1-5; perhaps TRBD1 as D (5 bases). Trimming pared 4 bases from V and 6 bases from J, leaving 17 bases between. Per germline, CDR1 SGHKS and CDR2 YYEKEE (reference sequence). CDR3 length: 15 amino acids. The CDR3 bases are TGTGCCAGCAGCCAGACCGGGGGGATAGGTCAGCCCCAGCATTTT. Translating gives CASSQTGGIGQPQHF.

V usage is TRBV28 and J usage is TRBJ2-7; possibly TRBD1 or TRBD2 for D (6 bases each). The V end was cut by 3 bases, the J end by 3 bases, with 12 bases between. The CDR3 is 14 amino acids. The germline CDR1 and CDR2 sequences are MDHEN and SYDVKM. Written as DNA, the CDR3 is TGTGCCAGCAGTTTTGGGGGGCAACTCTACGAGCAGTACTTC. This translates into CASSFGGQLYEQYF.

The V call is TRBV9, the J call TRBJ2-1; 7 bases line up with TRBD2. The germline gives CDR1 SGDLS, CDR2 YYNGEE. The CDR3 sequence is 15 residues long. The trim removed 1 base at V and 3 bases at J, leaving 4 bases unmatched. Written as DNA, the CDR3 is TGTGCCAGCAGCGTAAGAGCGGGGATCTACAATGAGCAGTTCTTC. Amino acid sequence: CASSVRAGIYNEQFF.